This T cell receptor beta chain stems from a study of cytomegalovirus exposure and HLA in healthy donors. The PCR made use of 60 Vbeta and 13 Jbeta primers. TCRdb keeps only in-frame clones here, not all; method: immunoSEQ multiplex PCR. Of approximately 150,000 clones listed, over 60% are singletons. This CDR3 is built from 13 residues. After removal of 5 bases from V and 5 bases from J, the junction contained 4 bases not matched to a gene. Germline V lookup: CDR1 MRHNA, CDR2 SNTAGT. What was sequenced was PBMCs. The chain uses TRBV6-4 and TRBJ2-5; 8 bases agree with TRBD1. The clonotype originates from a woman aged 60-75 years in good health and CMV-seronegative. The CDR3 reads CASSPRDRETQYF. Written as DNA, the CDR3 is TGTGCCAGCAGTCCCCGGGACAGGGAGACCCAGTACTTC.